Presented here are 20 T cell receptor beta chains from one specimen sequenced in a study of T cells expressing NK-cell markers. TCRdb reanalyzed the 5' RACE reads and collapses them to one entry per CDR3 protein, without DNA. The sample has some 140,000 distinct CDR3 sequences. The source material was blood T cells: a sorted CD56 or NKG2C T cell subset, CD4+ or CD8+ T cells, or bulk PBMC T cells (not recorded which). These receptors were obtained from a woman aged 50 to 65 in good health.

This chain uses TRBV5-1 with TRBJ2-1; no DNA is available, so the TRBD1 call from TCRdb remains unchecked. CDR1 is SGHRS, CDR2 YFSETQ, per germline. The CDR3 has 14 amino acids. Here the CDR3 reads CASLKESGNNEQFF.

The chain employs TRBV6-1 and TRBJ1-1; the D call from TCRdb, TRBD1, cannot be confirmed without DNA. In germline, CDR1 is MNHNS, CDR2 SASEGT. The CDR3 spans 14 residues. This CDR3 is CASSGTGGVTEAFF.

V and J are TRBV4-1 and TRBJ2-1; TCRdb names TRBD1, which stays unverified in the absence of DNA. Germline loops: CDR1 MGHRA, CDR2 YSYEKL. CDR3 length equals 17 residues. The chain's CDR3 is CASSPGVGAGVYNEQFF.

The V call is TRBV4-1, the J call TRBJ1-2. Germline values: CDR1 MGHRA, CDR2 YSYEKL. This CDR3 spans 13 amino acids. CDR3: CASSPEWAYGYTF.

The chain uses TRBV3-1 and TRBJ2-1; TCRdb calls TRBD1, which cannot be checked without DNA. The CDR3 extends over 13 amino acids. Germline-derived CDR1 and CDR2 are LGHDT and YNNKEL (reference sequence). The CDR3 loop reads CASSPIRANEQFF.

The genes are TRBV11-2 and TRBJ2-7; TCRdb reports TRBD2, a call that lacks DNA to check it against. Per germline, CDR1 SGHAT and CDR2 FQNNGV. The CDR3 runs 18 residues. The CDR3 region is CASSFETSGRPLSYEQYF. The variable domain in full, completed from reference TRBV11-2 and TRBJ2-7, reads EAGVAQSPRYKIIEKRQSVAFWCNPISGHATLYWYQQILGQGPKLLIQFQNNGVVDDSQLPKDRFSAERLKGVDSTLKIQPAKLEDSAVYLCASSFETSGRPLSYEQYFGPGTRLTVT.

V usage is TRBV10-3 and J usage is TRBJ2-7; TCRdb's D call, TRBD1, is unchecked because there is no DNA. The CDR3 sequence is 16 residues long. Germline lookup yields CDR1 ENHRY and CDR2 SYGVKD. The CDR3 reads CAISESEGGTPYEQYF.

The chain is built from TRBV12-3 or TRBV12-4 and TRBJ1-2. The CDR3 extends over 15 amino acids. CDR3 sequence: CASSLALSWPYGYTF.

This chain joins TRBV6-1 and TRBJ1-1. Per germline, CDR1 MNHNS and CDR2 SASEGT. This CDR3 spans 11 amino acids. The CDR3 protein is CASSAPSRGLF.

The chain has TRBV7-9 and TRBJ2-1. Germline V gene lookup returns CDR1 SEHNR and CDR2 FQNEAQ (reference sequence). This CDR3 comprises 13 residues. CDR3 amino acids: CASRSDSYNEQFF.

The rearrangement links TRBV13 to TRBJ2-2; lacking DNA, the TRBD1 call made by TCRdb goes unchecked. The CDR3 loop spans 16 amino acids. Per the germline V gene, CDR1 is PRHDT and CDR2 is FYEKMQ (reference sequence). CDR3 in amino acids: CASLWGGTENTGELFF.

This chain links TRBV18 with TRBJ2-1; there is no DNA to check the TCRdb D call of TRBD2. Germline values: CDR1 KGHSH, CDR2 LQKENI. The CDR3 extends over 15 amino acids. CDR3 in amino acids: CASSHPAGGSDEQFF.

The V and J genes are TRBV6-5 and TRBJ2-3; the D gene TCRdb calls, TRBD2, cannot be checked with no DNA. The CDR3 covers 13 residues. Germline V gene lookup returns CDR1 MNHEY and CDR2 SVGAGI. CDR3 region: CASRGEAWDTQYF.

The CDR3 sequence: CSASPTSGSNEQFF. The rearrangement links TRBV20-1 to TRBJ2-1; TCRdb proposes TRBD2, but this gene call is untestable without DNA. The CDR3 runs 14 residues. Germline V CDR1 and CDR2: DFQATT, SNEGSKA (reference sequence).

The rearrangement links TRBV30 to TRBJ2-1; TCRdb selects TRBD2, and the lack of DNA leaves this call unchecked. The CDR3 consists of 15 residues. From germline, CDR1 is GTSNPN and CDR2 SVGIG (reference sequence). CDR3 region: CAWGGLGLAGNEQFF.

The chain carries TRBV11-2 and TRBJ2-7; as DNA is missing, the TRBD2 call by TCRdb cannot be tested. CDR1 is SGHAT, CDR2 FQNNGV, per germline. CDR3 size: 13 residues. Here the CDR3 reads CASSSLAGNEQYF.

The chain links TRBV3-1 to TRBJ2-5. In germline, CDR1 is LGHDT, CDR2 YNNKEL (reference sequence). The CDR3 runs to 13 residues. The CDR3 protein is CASSPYMAETQYF.

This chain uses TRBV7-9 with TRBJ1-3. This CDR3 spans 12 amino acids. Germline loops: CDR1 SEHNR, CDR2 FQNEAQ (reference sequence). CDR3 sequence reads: CASSPVQYTIYF.

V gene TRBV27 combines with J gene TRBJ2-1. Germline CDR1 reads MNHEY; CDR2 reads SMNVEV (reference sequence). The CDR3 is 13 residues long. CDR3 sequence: CASSFTSNNEQFF.

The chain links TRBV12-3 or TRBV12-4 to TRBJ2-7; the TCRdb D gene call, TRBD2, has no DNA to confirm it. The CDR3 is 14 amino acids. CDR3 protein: CASSPPGVSYEQYF.